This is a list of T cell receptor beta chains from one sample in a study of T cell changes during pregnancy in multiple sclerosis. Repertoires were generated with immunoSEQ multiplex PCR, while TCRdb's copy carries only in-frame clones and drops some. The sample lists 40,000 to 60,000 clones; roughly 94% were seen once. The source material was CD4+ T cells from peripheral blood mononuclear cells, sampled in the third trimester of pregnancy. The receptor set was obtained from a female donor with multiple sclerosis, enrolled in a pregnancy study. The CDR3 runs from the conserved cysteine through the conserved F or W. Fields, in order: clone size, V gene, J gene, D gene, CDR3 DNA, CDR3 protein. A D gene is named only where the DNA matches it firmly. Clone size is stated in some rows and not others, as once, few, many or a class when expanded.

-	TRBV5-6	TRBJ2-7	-	TGTGCCAGCAGCTCTCTAGCGCGGGTGGGAAACTACGAGCAGTACTTC	CASSSLARVGNYEQYF
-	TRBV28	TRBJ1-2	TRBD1	TGTGCCAGCAGGCGGACAGGGAGCCATGGCTACACCTTC	CASRRTGSHGYTF
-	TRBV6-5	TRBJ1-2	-	TGTGCCAGCAGTTCGATCGGGGGGCGAATCTATGGCTACACCTTC	CASSSIGGRIYGYTF
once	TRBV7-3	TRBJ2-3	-	TGTGCCAGCAGCTCAAGGGGGACAGATACGCAGTATTTT	CASSSRGTDTQYF
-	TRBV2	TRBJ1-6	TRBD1	TGTGCCAGCAACCCACAGGGGGCCGATAATTCACCCCTCCACTTT	CASNPQGADNSPLHF
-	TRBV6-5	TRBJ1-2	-	TGTGCCAGCAGTTACTCGACAGACTATGGCTACACCTTC	CASSYSTDYGYTF
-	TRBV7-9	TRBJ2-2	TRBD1	TGTGCCAGCAGCAACAGGGGGTTAGGCACCGGGGAGCTGTTTTTT	CASSNRGLGTGELFF
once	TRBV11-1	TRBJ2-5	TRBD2	TGTGCCAGCAGCGTCTGGACTAGCGGATACCAAGAGACCCAGTACTTC	CASSVWTSGYQETQYF
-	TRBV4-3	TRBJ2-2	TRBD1	TGCGCCAGCAGCCAGGTTGGAGCGGGACAGGGGCGGCCCGGGGAGCTGTTTTTT	CASSQVGAGQGRPGELFF
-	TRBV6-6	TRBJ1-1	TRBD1	TGTGCCAGCAGTCGTACAGGGGACACTGAAGCTTTCTTT	CASSRTGDTEAFF
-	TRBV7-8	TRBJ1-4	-	TGTGCCAGCAGCTTAGTAGCCCAAGCGTCTGAAAAACTGTTTTTT	CASSLVAQASEKLFF
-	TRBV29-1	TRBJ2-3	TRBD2	TGCAGCGTTGAAAGTAGCGGGAGTTTGACTGTTACGCAGTATTTT	CSVESSGSLTVTQYF
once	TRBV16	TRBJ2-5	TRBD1	TGTGCCAGCAGCGCCGGGACAGGGGGCAGTTGGGAGACCCAGTACTTC	CASSAGTGGSWETQYF
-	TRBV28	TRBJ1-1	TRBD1	TGTGCCAGCAGTGAGATCCTTTTCAGGGGGGAGAACACTGAAGCTTTCTTT	CASSEILFRGENTEAFF
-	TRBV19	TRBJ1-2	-	TGTGCCAGTTTCGTAGCGGGTTCGGCGTTGGGCGGCTACACCTTC	CASFVAGSALGGYTF
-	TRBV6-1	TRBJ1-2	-	TGTGCCAGCAGTGGCTCGGGGATCTATGGCTACACCTTC	CASSGSGIYGYTF
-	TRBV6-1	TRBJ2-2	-	TGTGCCAGCAGTGAGGGGCCTTCCGGGGAGCTGTTTTTT	CASSEGPSGELFF
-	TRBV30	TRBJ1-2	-	TGTGCCTGGACTCGGACGGACGGCGGGGGGGGCTACACCTTC	CAWTRTDGGGGYTF
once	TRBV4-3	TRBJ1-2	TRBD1	TGCGCCAGCAGCCACGGACAGGGACCTGGCTACACCTTC	CASSHGQGPGYTF
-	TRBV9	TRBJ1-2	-	TGTGCCAGCAGCGTGGGGGGGCTGTCTAACTATGGCTACACCTTC	CASSVGGLSNYGYTF
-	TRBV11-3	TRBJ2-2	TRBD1	TGTGCCAGCAGCTCCCGGGACAGAAACACCGGGGAGCTGTTTTTT	CASSSRDRNTGELFF
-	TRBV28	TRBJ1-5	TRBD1	TGTGCCAGCAGCCGACAGGGAATCTCCCAGCCCCAGCATTTT	CASSRQGISQPQHF
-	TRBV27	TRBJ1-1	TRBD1	TGTGCCAGCAGAGGGACAGGGAGGACTGAAGCTTTCTTT	CASRGTGRTEAFF
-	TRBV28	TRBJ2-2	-	TGTGCCAGCAGGGCGTGGACAGCGGGGGAGCTGTTTTTT	CASRAWTAGELFF
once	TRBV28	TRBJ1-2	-	TGTGCCAGCACGCGGGCAGGGGACGGCTACACCTTC	CASTRAGDGYTF
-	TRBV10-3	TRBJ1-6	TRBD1	TGTGCCATCAGCTTCGACAGGGGGGTTTCACCCCTCCACTTT	CAISFDRGVSPLHF
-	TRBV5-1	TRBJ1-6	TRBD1	TGCGCCAGCGCCGAGACAGGGGGCAGGTCACCCCTCCACTTT	CASAETGGRSPLHF
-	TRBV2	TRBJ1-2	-	TGTGCCAGCAGTGTAACCCCAAATAGCTATGGCTACACCTTC	CASSVTPNSYGYTF
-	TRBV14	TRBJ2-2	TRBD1	TGTGCCAGCAGCCTCTACAGGGGGTCGAACACCGGGGAGCTGTTTTTT	CASSLYRGSNTGELFF
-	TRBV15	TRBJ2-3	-	TGTGCCACCAGCAGAGATGGCCAAACGGGAGCTACGCAGTATTTT	CATSRDGQTGATQYF
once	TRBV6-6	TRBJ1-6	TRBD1	TGTGCCAGCAGTTACCGACGGACAGGGCACGATTCACCCCTCCACTTT	CASSYRRTGHDSPLHF
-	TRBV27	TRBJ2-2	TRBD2	TGTGCCAGCAGCCTAGCGGGAGGCACCACGAACACCGGGGAGCTGTTTTTT	CASSLAGGTTNTGELFF
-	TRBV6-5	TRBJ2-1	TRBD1	TGTGCCAGCAGGCGGGACAGGGGAAGGTTTGTGCAGTTCTTC	CASRRDRGRFVQFF
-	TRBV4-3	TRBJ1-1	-	TGCGCCAGCAGCCAAGGGACAACGAACACTGAAGCTTTCTTT	CASSQGTTNTEAFF
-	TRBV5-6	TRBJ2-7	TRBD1	TGTGCCAGCAGCTTGGGTCAGACAGGGGCCTACGAGCAGTACTTC	CASSLGQTGAYEQYF